The rows below give T cell receptor beta chains drawn from one sample of a study of cytomegalovirus exposure and HLA in healthy donors. TCRdb keeps only in-frame clones here, not all; method: immunoSEQ multiplex PCR. Here the sample spans 40,000 to 45,000 clones, approximately 80% being singletons. The sequencing sample was made of PBMCs. The receptors here all came from a man younger than 40 in good health and CMV-seronegative. Both conserved end residues are part of each CDR3. The D gene is left open where the match is weak. A row's size may be missing; if present it is once, few, many or a size class.

j_gene | v_gene | abundance | d_gene | CDR3aa | CDR3nt
TRBJ2-4 | TRBV27 | - | - | CASSNGLEKNIQYF | TGTGCCAGCAGTAACGGTCTAGAAAAAAACATTCAGTACTTC
TRBJ1-1 | TRBV29-1 | - | - | CSAFRDSVAFF | TGCAGCGCGTTCAGGGACTCAGTAGCTTTCTTT
TRBJ1-1 | TRBV7-9 | few | TRBD1 | CSSRGGGATSNTEAFF | TGTTCCAGCAGGGGGGGAGGGGCGACCTCGAACACTGAAGCTTTCTTT
TRBJ1-2 | TRBV30 | - | - | CAWTYSANYGYTF | TGTGCCTGGACCTACTCTGCTAACTATGGCTACACCTTC
TRBJ2-3 | TRBV2 | - | TRBD2 | CASSQGWGGKSTDTQYF | TGTGCCAGCAGCCAAGGTTGGGGGGGGAAAAGCACAGATACGCAGTATTTT
TRBJ1-1 | TRBV19 | once | - | CASSSPRDTEAFF | TGTGCCAGTAGTTCCCCCCGGGACACTGAAGCTTTCTTT
TRBJ2-1 | TRBV30 | - | - | CAWSPNTNEQFF | TGTGCCTGGAGTCCGAACACCAATGAGCAGTTCTTC
TRBJ2-7 | TRBV6-6 | - | TRBD2 | CASSYSSGGDEQYF | TGTGCCAGCAGTTACTCCTCGGGAGGGGACGAGCAGTACTTC
TRBJ1-1 | TRBV27 | - | - | CASSLLGRPREAFF | TGTGCCAGCAGTTTATTAGGCAGGCCCCGTGAAGCTTTCTTT
TRBJ2-1 | TRBV14 | few | TRBD2 | CASSQAFRLALPSSYNEQFF | TGTGCCAGCAGCCAAGCATTTCGACTAGCGTTACCGAGCTCCTACAATGAGCAGTTCTTC
TRBJ2-2 | TRBV4-3 | - | TRBD1 | CASSQVAGGIRTGELFF | TGCGCCAGCAGCCAAGTCGCAGGGGGCATTAGGACCGGGGAGCTGTTTTTT
TRBJ2-7 | TRBV11-2 | - | TRBD2 | CASSLVVLAGGPNEQYF | TGTGCCAGCAGCTTAGTGGTCCTAGCGGGAGGGCCGAACGAGCAGTACTTC
TRBJ2-1 | TRBV27 | - | TRBD2 | CASSRFLAGGPRYYNEQFF | TGTGCCAGCAGTCGCTTCCTAGCGGGAGGGCCTAGATACTACAATGAGCAGTTCTTC